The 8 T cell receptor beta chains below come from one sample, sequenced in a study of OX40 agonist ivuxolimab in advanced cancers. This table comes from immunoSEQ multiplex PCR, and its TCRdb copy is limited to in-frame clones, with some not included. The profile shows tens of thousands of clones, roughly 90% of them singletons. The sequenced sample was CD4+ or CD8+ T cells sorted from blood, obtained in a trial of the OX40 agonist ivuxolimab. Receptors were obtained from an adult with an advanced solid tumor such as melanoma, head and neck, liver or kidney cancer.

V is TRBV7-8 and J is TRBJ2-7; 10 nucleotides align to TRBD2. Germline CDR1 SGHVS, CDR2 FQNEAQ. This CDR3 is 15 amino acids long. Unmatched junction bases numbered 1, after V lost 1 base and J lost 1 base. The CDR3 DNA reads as TGTGCCAGCAGCTTAGAGGGACTAGCGTCCTACGAGCAGTACTTC. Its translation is CASSLEGLASYEQYF.

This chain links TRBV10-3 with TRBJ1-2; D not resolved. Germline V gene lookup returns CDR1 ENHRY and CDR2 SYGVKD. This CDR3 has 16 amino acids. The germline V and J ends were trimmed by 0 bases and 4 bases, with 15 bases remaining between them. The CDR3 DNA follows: TGTGCCATCAGTGAGTCCTCACTGAGAATGGGCTATGGCTACACCTTC. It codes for CAISESSLRMGYGYTF.

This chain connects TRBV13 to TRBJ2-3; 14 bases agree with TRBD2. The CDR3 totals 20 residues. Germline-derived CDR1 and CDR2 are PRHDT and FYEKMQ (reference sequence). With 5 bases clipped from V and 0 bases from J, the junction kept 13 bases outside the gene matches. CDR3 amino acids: CASSPRGLAGDQISTDTQYF. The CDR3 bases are TGTGCCAGCAGCCCCCGGGGACTAGCGGGAGACCAAATTAGCACAGATACGCAGTATTTT.

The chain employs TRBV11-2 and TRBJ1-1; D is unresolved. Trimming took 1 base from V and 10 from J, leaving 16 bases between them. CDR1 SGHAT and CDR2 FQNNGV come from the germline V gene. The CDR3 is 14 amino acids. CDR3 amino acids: CASSLGAALTGAFF. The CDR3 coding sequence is TGTGCCAGCAGCTTAGGGGCAGCACTCACGGGAGCTTTCTTT.

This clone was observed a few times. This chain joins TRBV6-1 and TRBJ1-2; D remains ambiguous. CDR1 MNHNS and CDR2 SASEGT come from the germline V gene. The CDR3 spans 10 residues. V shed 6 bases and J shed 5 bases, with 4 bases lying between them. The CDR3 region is CASSQYGYTF. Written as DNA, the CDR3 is TGTGCCAGCAGCCAGTATGGCTACACCTTC.

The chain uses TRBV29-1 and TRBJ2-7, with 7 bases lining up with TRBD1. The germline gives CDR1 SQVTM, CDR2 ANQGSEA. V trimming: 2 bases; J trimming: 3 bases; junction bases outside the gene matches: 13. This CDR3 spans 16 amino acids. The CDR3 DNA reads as TGCAGCGTTGAACTACAGGGGCGGAACGTTATCTACGAGCAGTACTTC. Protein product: CSVELQGRNVIYEQYF.

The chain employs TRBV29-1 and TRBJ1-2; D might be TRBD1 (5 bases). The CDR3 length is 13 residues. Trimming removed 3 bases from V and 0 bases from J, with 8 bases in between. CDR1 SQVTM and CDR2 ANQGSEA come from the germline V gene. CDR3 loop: CSVEQGSNYGYTF. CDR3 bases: TGCAGCGTTGAGCAGGGATCTAACTATGGCTACACCTTC.

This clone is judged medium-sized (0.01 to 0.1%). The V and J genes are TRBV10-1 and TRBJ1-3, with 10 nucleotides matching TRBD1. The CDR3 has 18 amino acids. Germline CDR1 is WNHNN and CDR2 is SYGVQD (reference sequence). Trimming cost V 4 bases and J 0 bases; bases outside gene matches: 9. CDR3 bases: TGCGCCAGCAGTGCCGGGACAGGGGCGGATTTCTCTGGAAACACCATATATTTT. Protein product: CASSAGTGADFSGNTIYF.